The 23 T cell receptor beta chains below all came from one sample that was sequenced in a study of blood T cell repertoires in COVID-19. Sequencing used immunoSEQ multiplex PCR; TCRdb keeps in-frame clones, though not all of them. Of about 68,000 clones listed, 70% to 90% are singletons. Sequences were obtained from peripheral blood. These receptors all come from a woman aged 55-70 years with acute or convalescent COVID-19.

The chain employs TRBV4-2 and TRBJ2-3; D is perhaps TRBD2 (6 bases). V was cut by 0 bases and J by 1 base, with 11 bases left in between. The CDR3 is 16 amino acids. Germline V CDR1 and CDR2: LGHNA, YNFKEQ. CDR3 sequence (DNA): TGTGCCAGCAGCCAAGATACGGGGGTCGGCACAGATACGCAGTATTTT. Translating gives CASSQDTGVGTDTQYF.

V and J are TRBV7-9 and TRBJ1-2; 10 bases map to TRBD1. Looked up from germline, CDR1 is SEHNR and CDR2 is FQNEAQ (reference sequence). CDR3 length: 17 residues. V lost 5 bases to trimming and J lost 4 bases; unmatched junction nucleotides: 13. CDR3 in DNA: TGTGCCAGCAGCGAACGGGACAGGGGCCGTATTGCCTATGGCTACACCTTC. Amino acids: CASSERDRGRIAYGYTF.

Here the CDR3 reads CASSKGTSGGAADTQYF. The CDR3 DNA reads as TGTGCCAGCAGCAAAGGGACTAGCGGGGGGGCCGCAGATACGCAGTATTTT. The chain employs TRBV3-1 (or the pseudogene TRBV3-2) and TRBJ2-3; 16 nucleotides agree with TRBD2. Trimming cost V 5 bases and J 4 bases; bases outside gene matches: 6. CDR3 length: 17 residues. From germline, CDR1 is LGHDT and CDR2 YNNKEL (reference sequence).

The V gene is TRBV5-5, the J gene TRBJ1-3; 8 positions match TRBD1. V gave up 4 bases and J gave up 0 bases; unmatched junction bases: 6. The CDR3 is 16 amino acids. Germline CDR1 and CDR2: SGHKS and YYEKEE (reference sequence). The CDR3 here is CASSGGTGGSGNTIYF. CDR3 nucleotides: TGTGCCAGCAGCGGGGGGACAGGCGGCTCTGGAAACACCATATATTTT.

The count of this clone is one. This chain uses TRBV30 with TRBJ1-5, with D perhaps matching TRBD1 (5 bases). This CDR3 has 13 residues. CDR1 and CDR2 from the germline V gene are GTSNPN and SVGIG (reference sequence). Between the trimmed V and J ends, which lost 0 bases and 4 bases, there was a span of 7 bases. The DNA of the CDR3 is TGTGCCTGGAGTGTTCGGGGGAATCAGCCCCAGCATTTT. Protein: CAWSVRGNQPQHF.

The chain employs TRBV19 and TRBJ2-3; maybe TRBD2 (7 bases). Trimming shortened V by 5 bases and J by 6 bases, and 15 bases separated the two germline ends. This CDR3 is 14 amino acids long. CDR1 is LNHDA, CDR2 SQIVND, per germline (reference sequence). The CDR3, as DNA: TGTGCCAGTAGTGCTTACGGGGGGCCGGATACGCAGTATTTT. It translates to CASSAYGGPDTQYF. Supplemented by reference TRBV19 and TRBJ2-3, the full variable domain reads DGGITQSPKYLFRKEGQNVTLSCEQNLNHDAMYWYRQDPGQGLRLIYYSQIVNDFQKGDIAEGYSVSREKKESFPLTVTSAQKNPTAFYLCASSAYGGPDTQYFGPGTRLTVL.

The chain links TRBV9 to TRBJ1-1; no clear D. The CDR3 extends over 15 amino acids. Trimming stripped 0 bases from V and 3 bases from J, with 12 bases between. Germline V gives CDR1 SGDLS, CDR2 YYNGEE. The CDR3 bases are TGTGCCAGCAGCGTAGGGGGAGGTGGGGACACTGAAGCTTTCTTT. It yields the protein CASSVGGGGDTEAFF.

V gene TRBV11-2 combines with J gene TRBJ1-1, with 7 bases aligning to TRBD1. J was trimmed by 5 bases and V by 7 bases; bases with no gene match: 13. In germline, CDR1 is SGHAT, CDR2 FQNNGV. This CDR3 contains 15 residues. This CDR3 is CASINTLGGWTEAFF. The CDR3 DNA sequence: TGTGCCAGCATCAACACGTTAGGGGGCTGGACTGAAGCTTTCTTT.

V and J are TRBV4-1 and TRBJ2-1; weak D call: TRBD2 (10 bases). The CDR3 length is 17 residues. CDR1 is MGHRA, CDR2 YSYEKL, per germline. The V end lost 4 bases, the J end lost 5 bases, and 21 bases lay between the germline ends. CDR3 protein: CASSRDRASGGNNEQFF. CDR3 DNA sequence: TGCGCCAGCAGCCGGGACAGGGCTAGCGGGGGAAACAATGAGCAGTTCTTC.

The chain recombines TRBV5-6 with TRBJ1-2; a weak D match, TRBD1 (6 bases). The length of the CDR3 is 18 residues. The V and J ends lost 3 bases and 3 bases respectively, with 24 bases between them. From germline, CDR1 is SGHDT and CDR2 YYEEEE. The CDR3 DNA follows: TGTGCCAGCAGCTCATCGACCACAGGGTCTTGGCGATACTATGGCTACACCTTC. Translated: CASSSSTTGSWRYYGYTF.

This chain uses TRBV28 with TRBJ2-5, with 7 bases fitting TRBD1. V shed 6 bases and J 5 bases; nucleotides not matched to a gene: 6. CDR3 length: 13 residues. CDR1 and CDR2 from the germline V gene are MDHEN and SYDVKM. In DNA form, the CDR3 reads TGTGCCAGCAGCTTAGGGGGCCGGGAGACCCAGTACTTC. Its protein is CASSLGGRETQYF.

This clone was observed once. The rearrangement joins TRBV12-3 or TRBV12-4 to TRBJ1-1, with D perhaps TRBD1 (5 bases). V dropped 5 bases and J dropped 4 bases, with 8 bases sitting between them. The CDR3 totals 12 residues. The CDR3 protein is CASSGRVTEAFF. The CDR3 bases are TGTGCCAGCAGTGGCAGGGTCACTGAAGCTTTCTTT.

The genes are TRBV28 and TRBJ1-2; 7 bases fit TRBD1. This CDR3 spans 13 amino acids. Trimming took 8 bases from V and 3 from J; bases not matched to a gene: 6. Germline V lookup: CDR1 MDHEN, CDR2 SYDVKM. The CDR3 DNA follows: TGTGCCAGCGGCAGGGGGACGGACTATGGCTACACCTTC. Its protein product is CASGRGTDYGYTF.

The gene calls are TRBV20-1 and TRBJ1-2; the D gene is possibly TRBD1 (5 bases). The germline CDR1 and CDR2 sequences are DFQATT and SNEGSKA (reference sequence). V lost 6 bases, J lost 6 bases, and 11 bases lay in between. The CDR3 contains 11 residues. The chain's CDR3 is CSAGPLNGYTF. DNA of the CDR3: TGCAGTGCGGGGCCCTTAAATGGCTACACCTTC.

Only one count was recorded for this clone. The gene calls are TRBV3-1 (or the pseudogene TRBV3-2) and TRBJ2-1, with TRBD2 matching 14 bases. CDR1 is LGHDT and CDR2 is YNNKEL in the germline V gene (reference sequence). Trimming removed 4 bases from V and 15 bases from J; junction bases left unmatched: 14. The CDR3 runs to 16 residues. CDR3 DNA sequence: TGTGCCAGCAGCCGAAACCCCGGACTAGCGGGAGGAGAGGGGTTCTTC. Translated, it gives CASSRNPGLAGGEGFF.

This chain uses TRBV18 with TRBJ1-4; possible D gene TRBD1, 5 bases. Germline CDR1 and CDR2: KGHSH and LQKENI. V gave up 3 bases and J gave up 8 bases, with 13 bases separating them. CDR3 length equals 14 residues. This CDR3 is CASSPPGGVEKLFF. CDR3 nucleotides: TGTGCCAGCTCACCCCCGGGGGGGGTGGAAAAACTGTTTTTT.

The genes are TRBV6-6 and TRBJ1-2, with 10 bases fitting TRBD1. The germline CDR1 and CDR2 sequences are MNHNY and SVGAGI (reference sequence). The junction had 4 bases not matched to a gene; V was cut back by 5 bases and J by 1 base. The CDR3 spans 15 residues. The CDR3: CASSARTGGNYGYTF. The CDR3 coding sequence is TGTGCCAGCAGTGCGCGGACAGGGGGTAACTATGGCTACACCTTC.

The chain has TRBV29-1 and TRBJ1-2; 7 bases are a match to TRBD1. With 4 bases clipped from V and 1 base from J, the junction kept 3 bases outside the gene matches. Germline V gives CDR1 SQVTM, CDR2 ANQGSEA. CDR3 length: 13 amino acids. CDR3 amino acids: CSVGPGGNYGYTF. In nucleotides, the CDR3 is TGCAGCGTTGGGCCAGGGGGTAACTATGGCTACACCTTC.

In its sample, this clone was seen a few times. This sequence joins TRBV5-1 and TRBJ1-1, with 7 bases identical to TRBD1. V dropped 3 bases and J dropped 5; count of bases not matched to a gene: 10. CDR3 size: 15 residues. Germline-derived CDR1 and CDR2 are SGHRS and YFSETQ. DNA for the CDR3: TGCGCCAGCAGCTGGACCGGACAGGCCGGAACTGAAGCTTTCTTT. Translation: CASSWTGQAGTEAFF.

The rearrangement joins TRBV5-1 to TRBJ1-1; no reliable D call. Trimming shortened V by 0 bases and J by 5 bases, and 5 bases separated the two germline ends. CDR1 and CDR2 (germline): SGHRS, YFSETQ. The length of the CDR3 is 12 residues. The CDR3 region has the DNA TGCGCCAGCAGCTTGGGGCGGACTGAAGCTTTCTTT. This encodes CASSLGRTEAFF.

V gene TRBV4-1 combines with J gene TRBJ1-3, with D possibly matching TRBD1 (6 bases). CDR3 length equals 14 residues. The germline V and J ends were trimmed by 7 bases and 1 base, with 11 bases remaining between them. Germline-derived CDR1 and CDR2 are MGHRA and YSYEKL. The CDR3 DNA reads TGCGCCAGCACCCCCAGGGGTTCTGGAAACACCATATATTTT. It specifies CASTPRGSGNTIYF.

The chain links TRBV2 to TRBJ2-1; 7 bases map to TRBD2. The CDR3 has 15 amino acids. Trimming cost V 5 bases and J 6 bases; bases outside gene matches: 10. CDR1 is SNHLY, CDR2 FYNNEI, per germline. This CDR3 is CASSNRLAEGNEQFF. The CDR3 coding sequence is TGTGCCAGCAGTAACCGACTAGCCGAGGGCAATGAGCAGTTCTTC.

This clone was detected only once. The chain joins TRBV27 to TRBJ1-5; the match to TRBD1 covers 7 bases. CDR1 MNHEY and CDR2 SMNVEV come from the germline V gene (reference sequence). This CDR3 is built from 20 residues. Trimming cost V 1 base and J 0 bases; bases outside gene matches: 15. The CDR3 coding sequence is TGTGCCAGCAGTTTATACTACTCCGGGACAGTAACGTATAGCAATCAGCCCCAGCATTTT. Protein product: CASSLYYSGTVTYSNQPQHF.